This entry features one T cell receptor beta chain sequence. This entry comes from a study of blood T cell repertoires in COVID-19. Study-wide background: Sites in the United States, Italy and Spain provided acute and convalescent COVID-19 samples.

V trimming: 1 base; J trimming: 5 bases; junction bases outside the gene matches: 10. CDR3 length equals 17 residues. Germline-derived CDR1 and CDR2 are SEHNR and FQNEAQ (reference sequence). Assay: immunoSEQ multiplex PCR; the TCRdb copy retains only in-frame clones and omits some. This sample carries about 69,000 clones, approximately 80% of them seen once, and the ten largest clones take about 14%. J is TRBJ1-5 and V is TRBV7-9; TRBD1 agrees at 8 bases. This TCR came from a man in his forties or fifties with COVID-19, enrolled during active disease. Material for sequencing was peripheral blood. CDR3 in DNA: TGTGCCAGCAGCTTAGTTTTTGGGCAGGGGGCCGATCAGCCCCAGCATTTT. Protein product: CASSLVFGQGADQPQHF.